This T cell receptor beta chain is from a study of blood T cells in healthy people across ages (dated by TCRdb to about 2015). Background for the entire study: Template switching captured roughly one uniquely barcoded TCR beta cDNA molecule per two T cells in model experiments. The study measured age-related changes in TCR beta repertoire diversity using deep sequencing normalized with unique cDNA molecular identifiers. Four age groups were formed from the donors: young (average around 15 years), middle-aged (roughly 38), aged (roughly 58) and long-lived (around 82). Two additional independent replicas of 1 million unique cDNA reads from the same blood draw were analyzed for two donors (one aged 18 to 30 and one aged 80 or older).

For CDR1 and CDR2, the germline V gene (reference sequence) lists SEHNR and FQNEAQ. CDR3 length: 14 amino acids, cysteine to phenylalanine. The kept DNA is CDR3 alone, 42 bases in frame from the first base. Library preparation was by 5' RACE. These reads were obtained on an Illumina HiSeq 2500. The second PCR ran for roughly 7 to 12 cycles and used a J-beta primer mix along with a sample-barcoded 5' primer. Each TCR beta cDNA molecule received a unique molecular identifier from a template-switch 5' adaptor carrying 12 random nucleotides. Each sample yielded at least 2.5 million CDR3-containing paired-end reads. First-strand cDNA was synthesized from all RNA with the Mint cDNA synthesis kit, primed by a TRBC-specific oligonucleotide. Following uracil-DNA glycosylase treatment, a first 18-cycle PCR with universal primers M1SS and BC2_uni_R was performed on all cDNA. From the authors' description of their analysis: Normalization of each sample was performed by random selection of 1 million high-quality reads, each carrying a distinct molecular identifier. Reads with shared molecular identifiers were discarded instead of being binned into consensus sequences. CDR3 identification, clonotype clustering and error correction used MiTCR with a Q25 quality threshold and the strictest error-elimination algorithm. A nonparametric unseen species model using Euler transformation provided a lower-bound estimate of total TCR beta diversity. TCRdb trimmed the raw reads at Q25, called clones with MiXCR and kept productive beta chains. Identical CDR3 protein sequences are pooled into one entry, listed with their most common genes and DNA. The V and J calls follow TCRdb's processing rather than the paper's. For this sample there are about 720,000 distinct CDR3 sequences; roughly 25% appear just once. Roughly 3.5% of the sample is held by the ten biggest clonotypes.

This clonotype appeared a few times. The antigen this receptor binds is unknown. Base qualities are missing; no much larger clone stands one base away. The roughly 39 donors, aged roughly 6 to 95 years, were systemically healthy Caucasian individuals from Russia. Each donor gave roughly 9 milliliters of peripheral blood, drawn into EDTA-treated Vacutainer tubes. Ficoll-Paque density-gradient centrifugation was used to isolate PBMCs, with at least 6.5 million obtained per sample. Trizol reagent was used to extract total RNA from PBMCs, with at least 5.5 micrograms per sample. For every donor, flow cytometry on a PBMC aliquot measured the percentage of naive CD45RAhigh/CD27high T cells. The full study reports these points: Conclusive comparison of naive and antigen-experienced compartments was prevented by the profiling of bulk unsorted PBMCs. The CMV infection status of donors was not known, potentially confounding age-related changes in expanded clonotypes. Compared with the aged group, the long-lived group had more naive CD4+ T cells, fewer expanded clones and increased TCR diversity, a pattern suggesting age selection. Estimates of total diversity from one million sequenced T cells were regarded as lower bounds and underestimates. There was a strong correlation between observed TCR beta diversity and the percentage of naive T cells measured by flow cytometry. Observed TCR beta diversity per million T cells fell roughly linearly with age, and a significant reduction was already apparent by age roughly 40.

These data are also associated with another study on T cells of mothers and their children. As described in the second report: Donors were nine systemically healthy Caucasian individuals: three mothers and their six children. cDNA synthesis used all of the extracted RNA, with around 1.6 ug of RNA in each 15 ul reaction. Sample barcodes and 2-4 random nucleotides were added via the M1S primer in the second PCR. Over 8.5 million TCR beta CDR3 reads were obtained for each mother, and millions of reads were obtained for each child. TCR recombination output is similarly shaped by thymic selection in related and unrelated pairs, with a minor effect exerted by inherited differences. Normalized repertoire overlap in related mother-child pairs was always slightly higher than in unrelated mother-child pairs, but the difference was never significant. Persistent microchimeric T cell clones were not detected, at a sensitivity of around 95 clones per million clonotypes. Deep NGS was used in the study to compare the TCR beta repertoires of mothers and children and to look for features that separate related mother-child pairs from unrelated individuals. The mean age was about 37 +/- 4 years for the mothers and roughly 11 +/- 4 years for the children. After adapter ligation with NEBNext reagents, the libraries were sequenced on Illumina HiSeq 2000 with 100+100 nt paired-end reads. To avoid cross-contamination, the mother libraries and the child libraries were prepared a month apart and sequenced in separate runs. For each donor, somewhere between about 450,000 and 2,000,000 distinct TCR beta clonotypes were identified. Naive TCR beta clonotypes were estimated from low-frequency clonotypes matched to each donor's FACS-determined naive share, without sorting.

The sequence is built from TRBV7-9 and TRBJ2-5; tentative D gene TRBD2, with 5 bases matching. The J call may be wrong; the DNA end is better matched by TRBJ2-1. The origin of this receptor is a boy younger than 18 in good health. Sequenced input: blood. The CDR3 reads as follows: CASSIVGSPNEQFF. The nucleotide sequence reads TGTGCCAGCAGCATCGTAGGGAGCCCCAATGAGCAGTTCTTC.